The 3 T cell receptor beta chains below come from one sample, sequenced in a study of shared clonotypes between healthy human individuals. Method: immunoSEQ multiplex PCR; TCRdb's copy keeps in-frame clones and lacks some. The data contain roughly 500,000 clones, around 85% of them singletons. Sequencing used PBMCs. The receptors come from a woman in her thirties or forties in good health. Some clones in this sample may be carry-over from other donors' samples.

To note about this clone: A far larger clone is just one base off, so this is likely a read error. Other DNA sequences in this specimen translate into the identical CDR3. The chain is built from TRBV6-1 and TRBJ2-7; TRBD1 is a possible D gene (5 bases). CDR1 is MNHNS and CDR2 is SASEGT in the germline V gene. The CDR3 spans 12 residues. In DNA form, the CDR3 reads TGTGCAAGCAGTGCCCAGGGCTACGAGCAGTACTTC. Protein: CASSAQGYEQYF.

This clone was seen just once. As DNA, the CDR3 is TGTGCCAGCAGTGACTCGAGGGGGAGGGGATCCTACAATGAGCAGTTCTTC. Protein: CASSDSRGRGSYNEQFF. The rearrangement joins TRBV6-4 to TRBJ2-1; D is possibly TRBD2 (7 bases). V shed 0 bases and J shed 1 base, with 13 bases lying between them. CDR3 length equals 17 residues. Germline V lookup: CDR1 MRHNA, CDR2 SNTAGT.

The V call is TRBV28, the J call TRBJ1-5; D is perhaps TRBD1 (5 bases). Germline V CDR1 and CDR2: MDHEN, SYDVKM. The V gene lost 2 bases and the J gene lost 7 bases, with 12 bases spanning the gap. CDR3 length: 14 residues. DNA of the CDR3: TGTGCCAGCAGTTTAGGGGCGGCGGGACAGCCCCAGCATTTT. As protein: CASSLGAAGQPQHF.